One and the same sample provided the 17 T cell receptor beta chains below, sequenced in a study of shared clonotypes between healthy human individuals. Profiled with immunoSEQ multiplex PCR; TCRdb holds only in-frame clones, not every one. In the table there are about 2.3 million clones, over 90% of which are singletons. Material for sequencing was naive CD4+ T cells from PBMCs. The subset was: CD45RA+ positively selected. Receptor source: a man aged 18-30 years in good health. Some clones in this sample may be carry-over from other donors' samples.

The V call is TRBV4-1, the J call TRBJ2-7, with 7 bases identical to TRBD1. This CDR3 is built from 13 residues. Germline V gene sequence: CDR1 MGHRA, CDR2 YSYEKL. The ends lost 4 bases at V and 2 bases at J; junction bases unmatched: 2. CDR3 sequence reads: CASSRGQTYEQYF. In DNA form, the CDR3 reads TGCGCCAGCAGCCGGGGACAGACCTACGAGCAGTACTTC.

The chain links TRBV14 to TRBJ2-7, with a weak D call TRBD1 (5 bases). Germline lookup yields CDR1 SGHDN and CDR2 FVKESK. This CDR3 comprises 15 residues. V lost 4 bases and J lost 3, with 16 bases in between. In DNA form, the CDR3 reads TGTGCCAGCAGCCCCCTCAGGACATCGAACTACGAGCAGTACTTC. Protein sequence: CASSPLRTSNYEQYF.

This clone was picked up a small number of times. Other DNA sequences in this sample translate to the same CDR3. The gene calls are TRBV5-1 and TRBJ1-2; 9 bases agree with TRBD1. The germline CDR1 and CDR2 sequences are SGHRS and YFSETQ. The V gene end was trimmed by 4 bases and the J gene end by 6 bases; junction bases not matched to a gene: 4. The CDR3 contains 13 residues. CDR3 in amino acids: CASSRGQGDGYTF. In DNA form, the CDR3 reads TGCGCCAGCAGCCGGGGACAGGGTGATGGCTACACCTTC. Using reference TRBV5-1 and TRBJ1-2 for the parts outside the CDR3, the full variable domain is KAGVTQTPRYLIKTRGQQVTLSCSPISGHRSVSWYQQTPGQGLQFLFEYFSETQRNKGNFPGRFSGRQFSNSRSEMNVSTLELGDSALYLCASSRGQGDGYTFGSGTRLTVV.

Here the CDR3 reads CASSVELSGRTYEQYF. The CDR3 DNA is TGTGCCAGCAGCGTAGAATTGTCGGGAAGGACGTACGAGCAGTACTTC. The chain couples TRBV9 to TRBJ2-7; tentative D call: TRBD2 (5 bases). This CDR3 has 16 residues. Trimming removed 0 bases from V and 4 bases from J, with 17 bases in between. Germline loops: CDR1 SGDLS, CDR2 YYNGEE.

The rearrangement uses TRBV28 and TRBJ1-4; no reliable D call. V shed 6 bases and J shed 5 bases, with 16 bases lying between them. This CDR3 comprises 15 residues. Germline V lookup: CDR1 MDHEN, CDR2 SYDVKM. CDR3 DNA sequence: TGTGCCAGCAGCCCGAGGGTCGGAAGAAATGAAAAACTGTTTTTT. Its protein product is CASSPRVGRNEKLFF.

The CDR3, as DNA: TGTGCCATCAGTGAGTCATTTAGCCAAGAGACCCAGTACTTC. It specifies CAISESFSQETQYF. V and J are TRBV10-3 and TRBJ2-5, with no clear D. The CDR3 loop spans 14 amino acids. CDR1 is ENHRY, CDR2 SYGVKD, per germline. V shed 0 bases and J shed 1 base, with 6 bases lying between them.

This chain joins TRBV5-1 and TRBJ2-2; perhaps TRBD1 as D (5 bases). Looked up from germline, CDR1 is SGHRS and CDR2 is YFSETQ. The V and J ends lost 3 bases and 3 bases respectively, with 12 bases between them. This CDR3 spans 15 amino acids. This CDR3 reads CASSSSGSYTGELFF. The CDR3 DNA reads as TGCGCCAGCAGCTCCTCAGGGTCGTACACCGGGGAGCTGTTTTTT.

V and J are TRBV7-2 and TRBJ2-5; 10 nucleotides align to TRBD1. J was trimmed by 4 bases and V by 5 bases; bases with no gene match: 7. CDR1 SGHTA and CDR2 FQGNSA come from the germline V gene. The CDR3 has 15 residues. Here the CDR3 reads CASSRDRGHGETQYF. In DNA form, the CDR3 reads TGTGCCAGCAGCCGGGACAGGGGACATGGAGAGACCCAGTACTTC.

The chain is built from TRBV4-2 and TRBJ2-7; no clear D. Germline assignment: CDR1 LGHNA and CDR2 YNFKEQ. The CDR3 sequence is 16 residues long. V gave up 0 bases and J gave up 2 bases, with 14 bases separating them. The CDR3 here is CASSQESGIPTYEQYF. For the CDR3, the DNA is TGTGCCAGCAGCCAAGAGTCGGGCATACCAACCTACGAGCAGTACTTC.

The rearrangement links TRBV6-6 to TRBJ1-2, with 8 bases aligning to TRBD1. The CDR3 is made up of 11 amino acids. V was clipped by 11 bases and J by 7 bases; unmatched bases: 6. Germline V gives CDR1 MNHNY, CDR2 SVGAGI (reference sequence). DNA for the CDR3: TGTGCCTCCAGGGGGCGCGGTGGCTACACCTTC. Its translation is CASRGRGGYTF.

J is TRBJ2-1 and V is TRBV30, with TRBD1 matching over 7 bases. CDR3 length equals 16 residues. CDR1 GTSNPN and CDR2 SVGIG come from the germline V gene (reference sequence). V gave up 2 bases and J gave up 0 bases; unmatched junction bases: 7. DNA for the CDR3: TGTGCCTGGAGTCTCCGGGACAGACGCTCCTACAATGAGCAGTTCTTC. Residues: CAWSLRDRRSYNEQFF.

The J gene is TRBJ2-1, the V gene TRBV27, with TRBD1 matching 8 bases. V gave up 6 bases and J gave up 3 bases; unmatched junction bases: 7. The germline V gene encodes CDR1 MNHEY and CDR2 SMNVEV (reference sequence). The CDR3 length is 15 residues. Written as DNA, the CDR3 is TGTGCCAGCAGGTTACAGGGGGGAGACTACAATGAGCAGTTCTTC. Translation: CASRLQGGDYNEQFF.

The V call is TRBV6-5, the J call TRBJ2-3, with D hard to call. CDR1 is MNHEY and CDR2 is SVGAGI in the germline V gene. V lost 5 bases to trimming and J lost 1 base, with 10 bases between them. The CDR3 covers 14 residues. The CDR3 loop reads CASSPFDRTDTQYF. The DNA of the CDR3 is TGTGCCAGCAGTCCTTTCGACCGCACAGATACGCAGTATTTT.

The V gene is TRBV9, the J gene TRBJ2-2; D possibly matches TRBD1 or TRBD2 (5 bases each). CDR1 and CDR2 (germline): SGDLS, YYNGEE. V lost 3 bases and J lost 3, with 18 bases in between. This CDR3 contains 17 residues. CDR3 protein: CASSAPGYGGDTGELFF. DNA for the CDR3: TGTGCCAGCAGCGCCCCCGGGTATGGGGGTGACACCGGGGAGCTGTTTTTT.

V is TRBV7-2 and J is TRBJ2-7; 7 nucleotides match TRBD2. CDR1 is SGHTA and CDR2 is FQGNSA in the germline V gene. J lost 2 bases, V lost 3 bases, and 16 bases had no gene match. This CDR3 region has 18 residues. The CDR3 DNA sequence: TGTGCCAGCAGCTTTGGGAGGGGACCTAGCGGCTCGCCCTACGAGCAGTACTTC. Protein product: CASSFGRGPSGSPYEQYF.

This clone was recorded only once. The rearrangement links TRBV19 to TRBJ2-5, with a possible D match to TRBD2 (6 bases). CDR1 and CDR2 (germline): LNHDA, SQIVND (reference sequence). This CDR3 has 13 residues. Trimming shortened V by 3 bases and J by 7 bases, and 12 bases separated the two germline ends. CDR3 nucleotides: TGTGCCAGTAGTATCCCGGGAGAGGGGACCCAGTACTTC. The encoded protein is CASSIPGEGTQYF.

With respect to this clone: The junction and the germline gene differ at one end; a read error may be behind it. V gene TRBV18 combines with J gene TRBJ2-7; D is perhaps TRBD1 (6 bases). From germline, CDR1 is KGHSH and CDR2 LQKENI. CDR3 length: 12 amino acids. The CDR3 region is CASSPLGGQPNF. In DNA, the CDR3 is TGTGCCAGCTCACCACTTGGGGGACAACCCAACTTC.